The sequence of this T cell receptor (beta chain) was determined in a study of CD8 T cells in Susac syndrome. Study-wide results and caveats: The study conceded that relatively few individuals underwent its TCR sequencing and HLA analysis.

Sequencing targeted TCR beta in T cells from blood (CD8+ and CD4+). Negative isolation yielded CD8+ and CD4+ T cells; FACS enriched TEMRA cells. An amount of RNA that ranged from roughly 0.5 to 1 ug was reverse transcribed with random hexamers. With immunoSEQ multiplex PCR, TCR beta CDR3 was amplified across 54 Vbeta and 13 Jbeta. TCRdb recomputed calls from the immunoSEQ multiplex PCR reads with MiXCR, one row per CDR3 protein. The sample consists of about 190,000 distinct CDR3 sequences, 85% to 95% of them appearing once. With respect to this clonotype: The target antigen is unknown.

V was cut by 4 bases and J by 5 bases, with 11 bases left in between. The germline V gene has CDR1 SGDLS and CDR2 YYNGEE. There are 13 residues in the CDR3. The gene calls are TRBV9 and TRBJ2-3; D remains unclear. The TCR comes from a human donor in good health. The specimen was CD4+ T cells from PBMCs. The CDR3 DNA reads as TGTGCCAGCAGCCCCCAACACCGAGATACGCAGTATTTT. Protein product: CASSPQHRDTQYF.